This passage covers 21 T cell receptor beta chains from one sample sequenced in a study of T cell responses to AZD1222 COVID-19 vaccine. TCRdb keeps only in-frame clones here, not all; method: immunoSEQ multiplex PCR. This table holds approximately 150,000 clones, approximately 90% found once. The sequenced sample was peripheral blood, obtained 28 days after the second AZD1222 dose. The source of these receptors is an adult who received the AZD1222 COVID-19 vaccine.

The chain joins TRBV9 to TRBJ1-4, with 8 bases fitting TRBD1. Unmatched junction bases numbered 3, after V lost 0 bases and J lost 5 bases. Per the germline V gene, CDR1 is SGDLS and CDR2 is YYNGEE. The CDR3 consists of 15 residues. The CDR3 spells CASSVGRTGNEKLFF. The CDR3 DNA reads TGTGCCAGCAGCGTAGGGAGGACAGGGAATGAAAAACTGTTTTTT.

This clone was recorded once. The chain is built from TRBV7-2 and TRBJ1-2, with a weak D call TRBD1 (5 bases). This CDR3 is built from 13 residues. Germline CDR1 reads SGHTA; CDR2 reads FQGNSA. Trimming removed 0 bases from V and 13 bases from J, with 15 bases in between. The CDR3 DNA reads TGTGCCAGCAGCTTAGCGGGGACCCCTAGGGGCACCTTC. Amino acids: CASSLAGTPRGTF.

The J gene is TRBJ2-7, the V gene TRBV7-2, with TRBD2 matching over 11 bases. CDR1 and CDR2 (germline): SGHTA, FQGNSA. The ends lost 4 bases at V and 3 bases at J; junction bases unmatched: 8. The CDR3 is 16 residues long. The CDR3 loop is CASSYRASGGLYEQYF. CDR3 coding DNA: TGTGCCAGCAGCTACCGAGCTAGCGGGGGGCTCTACGAGCAGTACTTC.

CDR3 DNA sequence: TGCAGCGTTGTTGAAGGGGGGAACAATGAGCAGTTCTTC. Its protein is CSVVEGGNNEQFF. This chain joins TRBV29-1 and TRBJ2-1; D may correspond to TRBD1 or TRBD2 (6 bases each). Germline V gene lookup returns CDR1 SQVTM and CDR2 ANQGSEA. This CDR3 region has 13 residues. V was trimmed by 4 bases and J by 5 bases, leaving 12 bases between them.

The chain couples TRBV5-8 to TRBJ2-1; D gene uncertain. In germline, CDR1 is SGHTS, CDR2 YDEGEE. V was cut by 3 bases and J by 0 bases, with 10 bases left in between. This CDR3 is built from 15 residues. The DNA for the CDR3 is TGTGCCAGCAGCTCCCTGGATTCCTCCTACAATGAGCAGTTCTTC. Translating it yields CASSSLDSSYNEQFF.

The chain is built from TRBV4-3 and TRBJ2-2; 7 bases fit TRBD1. This CDR3 contains 15 residues. In germline, CDR1 is LGHNA, CDR2 YSLEER. The trim removed 4 bases at V and 6 bases at J, leaving 8 bases unmatched. CDR3 sequence: CASSLRRGLAGELFF. CDR3 nucleotides: TGCGCCAGCAGCCTGCGTAGGGGGCTTGCCGGGGAGCTGTTTTTT.

This clone has only one observation. This chain uses TRBV5-4 with TRBJ1-5; 9 bases are shared with TRBD1. This CDR3 is 14 amino acids long. The V and J ends lost 2 bases and 7 bases, in that order; junction bases with no gene match: 4. In germline, CDR1 is SGHNT, CDR2 YYREEE (reference sequence). The chain's CDR3 is CASSLDRGTQPQHF. CDR3 DNA: TGTGCCAGCAGCTTAGACAGGGGGACCCAGCCCCAGCATTTT.

This clone was seen only a few times. The chain carries TRBV2 and TRBJ1-5; D possibly corresponds to TRBD1 (6 bases). Trimming left V 7 bases short and J 3 bases short, with 13 bases between. This CDR3 comprises 14 residues. Looked up from germline, CDR1 is SNHLY and CDR2 is FYNNEI. Here the CDR3 reads CASTTQGSNQPQHF. The CDR3 nucleotides read TGTGCCAGCACGACACAGGGTTCCAATCAGCCCCAGCATTTT.

The chain combines TRBV5-1 with TRBJ1-1; D not certain. The V and J ends lost 3 bases and 3 bases respectively, with 12 bases between them. The germline V gene has CDR1 SGHRS and CDR2 YFSETQ. The CDR3 loop spans 14 amino acids. The CDR3 sequence: CASSYWVTDTEAFF. CDR3 nucleotide sequence: TGCGCCAGCAGCTACTGGGTTACCGACACTGAAGCTTTCTTT.

This chain connects TRBV5-5 to TRBJ2-3, with 9 bases that match TRBD1. After removal of 4 bases from V and 1 base from J, the junction contained 7 bases not matched to a gene. This CDR3 has 16 residues. Germline lookup yields CDR1 SGHKS and CDR2 YYEKEE (reference sequence). CDR3 sequence: CASSPGTGTGTDTQYF. CDR3 nucleotides: TGTGCCAGCAGCCCCGGGACAGGGACCGGCACAGATACGCAGTATTTT.

This chain joins TRBV5-1 and TRBJ2-7; possible D gene TRBD1, 5 bases. V lost 0 bases, J lost 7 bases, and 14 bases lay in between. Germline CDR1 reads SGHRS; CDR2 reads YFSETQ. This CDR3 comprises 14 residues. Here the CDR3 DNA reads TGCGCCAGCAGCTTGGCCGCAGGGTTGCAGGAGCAGTACTTC. It is translated as CASSLAAGLQEQYF.

The chain links TRBV7-2 to TRBJ2-1; D gene ambiguous. CDR3 length: 12 amino acids. Trimming removed 1 base from V and 16 bases from J, with 14 bases in between. Germline V lookup: CDR1 SGHTA, CDR2 FQGNSA. CDR3 nucleotide sequence: TGTGCCAGCAGCTTAGATCTCCGTAGCAAATTCTTC. Protein product: CASSLDLRSKFF.

This sequence joins TRBV2 and TRBJ2-7; no reliable D call. Germline loops: CDR1 SNHLY, CDR2 FYNNEI. The V gene lost 7 bases and the J gene lost 0 bases, with 7 bases spanning the gap. The CDR3 covers 12 residues. CDR3 bases: TGTGCCAGCATACATAGCTCCTACGAGCAGTACTTC. It codes for CASIHSSYEQYF.

The chain joins TRBV12-3 or TRBV12-4 to TRBJ1-2; D is ambiguous. The CDR3 extends over 12 amino acids. Trimming took 1 base from V and 6 from J, leaving 6 bases between them. The DNA of the CDR3 is TGTGCCAGCAGTTTAGGAGGGAATGGCTACACCTTC. Amino acids: CASSLGGNGYTF.

The rearrangement links TRBV4-1 to TRBJ2-4; D is unresolved. The ends were cut back, 6 bases at V and 0 bases at J, with 9 bases in the middle. Germline CDR1 is MGHRA and CDR2 is YSYEKL. CDR3 length: 14 amino acids. The CDR3 bases are TGCGCCAGCAGGGACCCAATAGCCAAAAACATTCAGTACTTC. Its protein product is CASRDPIAKNIQYF.

V and J are TRBV6-4 and TRBJ2-4; 8 positions agree with TRBD1. The germline V gene encodes CDR1 MRHNA and CDR2 SNTAGT. V lost 7 bases to trimming and J lost 2 bases; unmatched junction nucleotides: 16. This CDR3 comprises 18 residues. CDR3 sequence: CASTWTQDRVCTKNIQYF. The CDR3, as DNA: TGTGCCAGCACTTGGACCCAGGACAGGGTTTGTACCAAAAACATTCAGTACTTC.

This chain uses TRBV30 with TRBJ1-1, with D possibly being TRBD1 (6 bases). V was pared by 2 bases and J by 0 bases, with 16 bases between. Germline V gene lookup returns CDR1 GTSNPN and CDR2 SVGIG (reference sequence). There are 16 residues in the CDR3. CDR3 loop: CAWSLPRTDMNTEAFF. CDR3 bases: TGTGCCTGGAGTCTCCCCCGGACAGACATGAACACTGAAGCTTTCTTT.

The gene calls are TRBV5-1 and TRBJ2-3; D is unresolved. Germline V gene data show CDR1 as SGHRS and CDR2 as YFSETQ. V lost 0 bases, J lost 2 bases, and 7 bases lay in between. The CDR3 has 14 amino acids. CDR3 nucleotide sequence: TGCGCCAGCAGCTTGGCTGGACCCACAGATACGCAGTATTTT. It codes for CASSLAGPTDTQYF.

The chain joins TRBV19 to TRBJ1-6; D is ambiguous. Per the germline V gene, CDR1 is LNHDA and CDR2 is SQIVND (reference sequence). V was clipped by 4 bases and J by 0 bases, with 10 bases between them. The CDR3 sequence is 16 residues long. The CDR3 reads CASSTAYSSYNSPLHF. In nucleotides, the CDR3 is TGTGCCAGTAGTACAGCCTATAGCTCCTATAATTCACCCCTCCACTTT.

The sample holds one count of this clone. The chain uses TRBV7-3 and TRBJ2-6; D tentatively reads TRBD1 or TRBD2 (5 bases each). CDR1 and CDR2 from the germline V gene are SGHTA and FQGTGA. Trimming took 3 bases from V and 0 from J, leaving 9 bases between them. The CDR3 totals 16 residues. The chain's CDR3 is CASSLSGASGANVLTF. CDR3 in DNA: TGTGCCAGCAGCTTGTCCGGGGCCTCTGGGGCCAACGTCCTGACTTTC.

The V call is TRBV13, the J call TRBJ2-5; D is possibly TRBD2 (6 bases). The V end was cut by 6 bases, the J end by 1 base, with 12 bases between. The germline V gene has CDR1 PRHDT and CDR2 FYEKMQ (reference sequence). The CDR3 loop spans 14 amino acids. CDR3 coding DNA: TGTGCCAGCAGTAGAAGGGACTTCCAAGAGACCCAGTACTTC. Translation gives CASSRRDFQETQYF.